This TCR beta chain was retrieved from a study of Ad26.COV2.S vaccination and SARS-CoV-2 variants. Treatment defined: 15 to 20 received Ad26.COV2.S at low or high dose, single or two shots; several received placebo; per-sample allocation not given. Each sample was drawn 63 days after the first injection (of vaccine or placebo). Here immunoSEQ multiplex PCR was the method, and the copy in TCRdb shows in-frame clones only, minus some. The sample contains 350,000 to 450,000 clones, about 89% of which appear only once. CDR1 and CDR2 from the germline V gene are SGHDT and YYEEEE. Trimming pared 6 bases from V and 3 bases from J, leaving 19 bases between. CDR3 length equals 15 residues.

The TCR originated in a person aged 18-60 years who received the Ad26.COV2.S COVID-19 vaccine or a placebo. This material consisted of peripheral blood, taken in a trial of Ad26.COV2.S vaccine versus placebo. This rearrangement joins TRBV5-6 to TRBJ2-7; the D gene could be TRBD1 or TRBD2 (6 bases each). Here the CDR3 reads CASTDRGKGGYEQYF. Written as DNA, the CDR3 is TGTGCCAGCACCGATAGGGGGAAGGGGGGCTACGAGCAGTACTTC.